The 29 T cell receptor beta chains presented below share a single source sample, sequenced in a study of cytomegalovirus exposure and HLA in healthy donors (dated by TCRdb to about 2017). The library was generated by the immunoSEQ multiplex PCR assay. A mixture of 60 forward primers for TCR Vbeta segments and 13 reverse primers for TCR Jbeta segments was used in the multiplex PCR. TCRdb's version of the immuneACCESS table is confined to in-frame rearrangements and falls short of the full clone set. An unresolved V gene accounts for under half of the shortfall where checked; the remainder is of unknown origin. Counted in this sample were about 110,000 clones; roughly 80% of them appeared once. The top ten constitute 0.2% to 0.25% of the sample. Sequences were obtained from PBMCs. These receptors were collected from a man aged 50 to 59 in good health and CMV-seronegative.

This clone was counted only a few times. The CDR3 DNA is TGTGCCAGCAGTCTCGCCTACGAGCAGTACTTC. Encoded protein: CASSLAYEQYF. This chain joins TRBV28 and TRBJ2-7, with D unresolved. Germline CDR1 MDHEN, CDR2 SYDVKM. The CDR3 runs to 11 residues. The V end lost 5 bases, the J end lost 2 bases, and 4 bases lay between the germline ends.

Details on this clone: Different DNA sequences within this sample yield the same CDR3. The V and J genes are TRBV28 and TRBJ2-7; no firm D call. Germline V lookup: CDR1 MDHEN, CDR2 SYDVKM. V was cut by 3 bases and J by 0 bases, with 6 bases left in between. This CDR3 is built from 13 residues. The CDR3 bases are TGTGCCAGCAGTTTGGCAGGCTCCTACGAGCAGTACTTC. Protein: CASSLAGSYEQYF.

V usage is TRBV7-3 and J usage is TRBJ2-6, with 8 positions matching TRBD1. Germline V lookup: CDR1 SGHTA, CDR2 FQGTGA. CDR3 length equals 18 residues. The V and J ends lost 2 bases and 4 bases, in that order; junction bases with no gene match: 10. CDR3 in DNA: TGTGCCAGCAGCTTACACAGACAGGGGATTTCGGGGGCCAACGTCCTGACTTTC. Its translation is CASSLHRQGISGANVLTF.

The rearrangement joins TRBV19 to TRBJ1-1, with D tentatively TRBD1 (5 bases). Trimming took 1 base from V and 1 from J, leaving 13 bases between them. The CDR3 has 16 residues. Germline V gene lookup returns CDR1 LNHDA and CDR2 SQIVND (reference sequence). The DNA of the CDR3 is TGTGCCAGTAGTATAGCGGGGGGGATGAGGAACACTGAAGCTTTCTTT. The encoded protein is CASSIAGGMRNTEAFF.

The V call is TRBV7-3, the J call TRBJ2-2, with D possibly matching TRBD2 (5 bases). The CDR3 has 14 amino acids. V lost 4 bases and J 6 bases, leaving 12 bases between the germline ends. Looked up from germline, CDR1 is SGHTA and CDR2 is FQGTGA. CDR3 bases: TGTGCCAGCAGCTCTTCGGGGTTTCCCGGGGAGCTGTTTTTT. Translating it yields CASSSSGFPGELFF.

This chain uses TRBV11-2 with TRBJ2-3; D is unresolved. CDR3 length: 12 residues. The V end lost 2 bases, the J end lost 4 bases, and 4 bases lay between the germline ends. CDR1 is SGHAT and CDR2 is FQNNGV in the germline V gene. CDR3 DNA: TGTGCCAGCAGCTTATTATCAGATACGCAGTATTTT. The encoded protein is CASSLLSDTQYF.

The chain links TRBV10-3 to TRBJ1-1; D may be TRBD1 (6 bases). Trimming stripped 9 bases from V and 2 bases from J, with 16 bases between. Germline V gives CDR1 ENHRY, CDR2 SYGVKD. The CDR3 covers 14 residues. In DNA, the CDR3 is TGTGCCATTAAGGCCAGGACAGCTAACACTGAAGCTTTCTTT. As protein: CAIKARTANTEAFF.

The chain is built from TRBV7-8 and TRBJ1-6, with a weak D call TRBD1 (5 bases). The V gene lost 3 bases and the J gene lost 2 bases, with 8 bases spanning the gap. This CDR3 comprises 15 residues. Looked up from germline, CDR1 is SGHVS and CDR2 is FQNEAQ. The DNA for the CDR3 is TGTGCCAGCAGCTTGATACAGGCCTATAATTCACCCCTCCACTTT. Its protein is CASSLIQAYNSPLHF.

The chain combines TRBV27 with TRBJ1-5; D possibly corresponds to TRBD1 (6 bases). The V gene lost 4 bases and the J gene lost 4 bases, with 11 bases spanning the gap. Germline-derived CDR1 and CDR2 are MNHEY and SMNVEV (reference sequence). CDR3 length equals 14 residues. CDR3 sequence (DNA): TGTGCCAGCAGTTCACAGGGTCGGAATCAGCCCCAGCATTTT. Translation: CASSSQGRNQPQHF.

CDR3 residues: CASSLPGSGTGFHEQYF. The CDR3 DNA follows: TGTGCCAGCAGTTTACCCGGATCCGGGACAGGGTTTCACGAGCAGTACTTC. The chain recombines TRBV28 with TRBJ2-7; 9 nucleotides match TRBD1. With V trimmed by 2 bases and J by 5 bases, 13 bases remained unmatched. The CDR3 sequence is 17 residues long. Looked up from germline, CDR1 is MDHEN and CDR2 is SYDVKM.

The chain has TRBV6-1 and TRBJ2-1; weak D call: TRBD2 (5 bases). V dropped 1 base and J dropped 4 bases, with 11 bases sitting between them. Germline V gene data show CDR1 as MNHNS and CDR2 as SASEGT. The CDR3 consists of 15 residues. The CDR3 here is CASSEGLRGYNEQFF. In DNA, the CDR3 is TGTGCCAGCAGTGAAGGACTAAGAGGTTACAATGAGCAGTTCTTC.

J is TRBJ1-2 and V is TRBV6-5; 8 positions match TRBD1. Germline CDR1 MNHEY, CDR2 SVGAGI. This CDR3 spans 13 amino acids. V shed 7 bases and J 3 bases; nucleotides not matched to a gene: 4. CDR3 amino acids: CASTAGQDYGYTF. In DNA, the CDR3 is TGTGCCAGCACCGCGGGACAGGACTATGGCTACACCTTC.

This rearrangement joins TRBV5-1 to TRBJ2-7; 10 bases line up with TRBD1. V was pared by 4 bases and J by 3 bases, with 7 bases of the junction left unmatched. Per germline, CDR1 SGHRS and CDR2 YFSETQ. The CDR3 loop spans 15 amino acids. CDR3 in amino acids: CASSKPGQGSYEQYF. The CDR3 bases are TGCGCCAGCAGCAAACCGGGACAGGGGAGCTACGAGCAGTACTTC. Full variable domain (remainder filled in from reference TRBV5-1 and TRBJ2-7): KAGVTQTPRYLIKTRGQQVTLSCSPISGHRSVSWYQQTPGQGLQFLFEYFSETQRNKGNFPGRFSGRQFSNSRSEMNVSTLELGDSALYLCASSKPGQGSYEQYFGPGTRLTVT.

The chain is built from TRBV5-6 and TRBJ2-5; no reliable D call. The V end was cut by 2 bases, the J end by 1 base, with 3 bases between. CDR3 length equals 12 residues. CDR1 and CDR2 (germline): SGHDT, YYEEEE. For the CDR3, the DNA is TGTGCCAGCAGCTTCATCCAAGAGACCCAGTACTTC. Residues: CASSFIQETQYF.

The chain recombines TRBV6-5 with TRBJ2-7, with no clear D. This CDR3 spans 13 amino acids. V was pared by 7 bases and J by 5 bases, with 15 bases between. The V gene's germline CDR1 is MNHEY and CDR2 SVGAGI. CDR3 loop: CASTPLSRDEQYF. CDR3 DNA sequence: TGTGCCAGCACCCCCTTGTCCCGGGACGAGCAGTACTTC.

J is TRBJ2-7 and V is TRBV5-1, with D possibly matching TRBD1 (6 bases). V dropped 0 bases and J dropped 4 bases, with 14 bases sitting between them. Germline CDR1 reads SGHRS; CDR2 reads YFSETQ. The CDR3 loop spans 15 amino acids. The CDR3 DNA follows: TGCGCCAGCAGCTTGGTTGGGGGCGACCGGTACGAGCAGTACTTC. Its protein product is CASSLVGGDRYEQYF.

The chain links TRBV6-1 to TRBJ1-1; D is ambiguous. The germline V gene has CDR1 MNHNS and CDR2 SASEGT. Trimming stripped 6 bases from V and 8 bases from J, with 10 bases between. CDR3 size: 11 residues. CDR3 loop: CASSPPREAFF. The CDR3, as DNA: TGTGCCAGCAGCCCTCCCCGGGAAGCTTTCTTT.

Regarding this clone: One end of the junction varies from germline; a read error may be responsible. The CDR3 DNA follows: TGTGCCCGCAGCGCTGCTCTAGCGGGACCCACCTACGAGCAGTACTTC. Protein product: CARSAALAGPTYEQYF. The chain recombines TRBV5-4 with TRBJ2-7, with 9 nucleotides matching TRBD2. CDR1 and CDR2 (germline): SGHNT, YYREEE (reference sequence). CDR3 length equals 16 residues.

The CDR3 spells CASSLYGGGAPTDTQYF. The DNA for the CDR3 is TGTGCCAGCAGTTTATACGGCGGGGGGGCCCCCACAGATACGCAGTATTTT. This sequence joins TRBV27 and TRBJ2-3; 9 bases map to TRBD2. After removal of 1 base from V and 2 bases from J, the junction contained 7 bases not matched to a gene. CDR1 is MNHEY and CDR2 is SMNVEV in the germline V gene (reference sequence). CDR3 length: 17 residues.

The rearrangement uses TRBV9 and TRBJ2-1; 9 bases are shared with TRBD2. Trimming at V came to 4 bases and at J to 0 bases, leaving 5 bases not matched to a gene. CDR3 size: 16 residues. Germline V gene data show CDR1 as SGDLS and CDR2 as YYNGEE. CDR3 DNA: TGTGCCAGCAGCCCCTTAGCGGGAGTCTCCTACAATGAGCAGTTCTTC. Protein product: CASSPLAGVSYNEQFF.

The V call is TRBV9, the J call TRBJ2-7; tentatively, D is TRBD2 (5 bases). The V gene lost 1 base and the J gene lost 2 bases, with 10 bases spanning the gap. Germline lookup yields CDR1 SGDLS and CDR2 YYNGEE. The CDR3 runs 14 residues. The CDR3 coding sequence is TGTGCCAGCAGCGTAACCGTCGGGGCCTACGAGCAGTACTTC. Translating it yields CASSVTVGAYEQYF.

The gene calls are TRBV18 and TRBJ2-5; 7 bases are shared with TRBD1. The J segment lost 9 bases and the V segment lost 7 bases, leaving 11 bases of the junction unmatched. The germline V gene encodes CDR1 KGHSH and CDR2 LQKENI. This CDR3 is 13 amino acids long. CDR3 nucleotides: TGTGCCAGCTGCCCGGACAGGATCGGGGCCCAGTACTTC. This gives the protein CASCPDRIGAQYF.

The J gene is TRBJ2-7, the V gene TRBV27; D remains unclear. The germline V gene encodes CDR1 MNHEY and CDR2 SMNVEV (reference sequence). The CDR3 sequence is 14 residues long. Trimming cost V 2 bases and J 6 bases, with 14 bases left between them. The CDR3 DNA reads TGTGCCAGCAGTTTAGTCAGTACCCGCCGCGAGCAGTACTTC. The encoded protein is CASSLVSTRREQYF.

The chain recombines TRBV7-2 with TRBJ2-3, with D tentatively TRBD2 (6 bases). The CDR3 has 14 residues. Germline V CDR1 and CDR2: SGHTA, FQGNSA. V lost 4 bases to trimming and J lost 3 bases, with 11 bases between them. The CDR3 reads CASSWAGSTDTQYF. The CDR3 nucleotides read TGTGCCAGCAGCTGGGCGGGGAGTACAGATACGCAGTATTTT.

The V gene is TRBV5-1, the J gene TRBJ2-7, with 7 bases lining up with TRBD2. The CDR3 covers 15 residues. Trimming at V came to 0 bases and at J to 4 bases, leaving 7 bases not matched to a gene. Per the germline V gene, CDR1 is SGHRS and CDR2 is YFSETQ. Written as DNA, the CDR3 is TGCGCCAGCAGCTTGGCCGCGGGAGACCGATACGAGCAGTACTTC. Its translation is CASSLAAGDRYEQYF. The full variable domain, rest sourced from reference TRBV5-1 and TRBJ2-7, is KAGVTQTPRYLIKTRGQQVTLSCSPISGHRSVSWYQQTPGQGLQFLFEYFSETQRNKGNFPGRFSGRQFSNSRSEMNVSTLELGDSALYLCASSLAAGDRYEQYFGPGTRLTVT.

This clone was recorded a few times. The chain uses TRBV5-1 and TRBJ2-5; 9 bases fit TRBD2. CDR3 size: 16 residues. Germline assignment: CDR1 SGHRS and CDR2 YFSETQ. Trimming removed 3 bases from V and 4 bases from J; junction bases left unmatched: 10. The CDR3 sequence is CASSWGPAGGRETQYF. The CDR3 DNA follows: TGCGCCAGCAGCTGGGGGCCCGCGGGAGGGCGAGAGACCCAGTACTTC.

The rearrangement joins TRBV29-1 to TRBJ1-4; 8 bases align to TRBD1. Germline V lookup: CDR1 SQVTM, CDR2 ANQGSEA. With 7 bases clipped from V and 4 bases from J, the junction kept 5 bases outside the gene matches. This CDR3 region has 13 residues. The chain's CDR3 is CSAGTGHNEKLFF. CDR3 sequence (DNA): TGCAGCGCTGGGACAGGCCATAATGAAAAACTGTTTTTT. Drawing the rest from reference TRBV29-1 and TRBJ1-4, the complete variable domain is SAVISQKPSRDICQRGTSLTIQCQVDSQVTMMFWYRQQPGQSLTLIATANQGSEATYESGFVIDKFPISRPNLTFSTLTVSNMSPEDSSIYLCSAGTGHNEKLFFGSGTQLSVL.

The chain couples TRBV30 to TRBJ2-3; D might be TRBD2 (5 bases). The CDR3 covers 14 residues. The ends were cut back, 5 bases at V and 6 bases at J, with 18 bases in the middle. Germline loops: CDR1 GTSNPN, CDR2 SVGIG (reference sequence). CDR3 sequence reads: CAWSPKREWDTQYF. The CDR3 DNA reads TGTGCCTGGTCGCCGAAGAGGGAGTGGGATACGCAGTATTTT.

This clone was counted once. The genes are TRBV5-4 and TRBJ1-1; D may be TRBD1 (5 bases). The CDR3 has 13 amino acids. Trimming cost V 4 bases and J 0 bases, with 7 bases left between them. Per germline, CDR1 SGHNT and CDR2 YYREEE (reference sequence). The CDR3 DNA reads TGTGCCAGCAGCCCCAGGGTGAACACTGAAGCTTTCTTT. It codes for CASSPRVNTEAFF. Using reference TRBV5-4 and TRBJ1-1 for the parts outside the CDR3, the full variable domain is ETGVTQSPTHLIKTRGQQVTLRCSSQSGHNTVSWYQQALGQGPQFIFQYYREEENGRGNFPPRFSGLQFPNYSSELNVNALELDDSALYLCASSPRVNTEAFFGQGTRLTVV.